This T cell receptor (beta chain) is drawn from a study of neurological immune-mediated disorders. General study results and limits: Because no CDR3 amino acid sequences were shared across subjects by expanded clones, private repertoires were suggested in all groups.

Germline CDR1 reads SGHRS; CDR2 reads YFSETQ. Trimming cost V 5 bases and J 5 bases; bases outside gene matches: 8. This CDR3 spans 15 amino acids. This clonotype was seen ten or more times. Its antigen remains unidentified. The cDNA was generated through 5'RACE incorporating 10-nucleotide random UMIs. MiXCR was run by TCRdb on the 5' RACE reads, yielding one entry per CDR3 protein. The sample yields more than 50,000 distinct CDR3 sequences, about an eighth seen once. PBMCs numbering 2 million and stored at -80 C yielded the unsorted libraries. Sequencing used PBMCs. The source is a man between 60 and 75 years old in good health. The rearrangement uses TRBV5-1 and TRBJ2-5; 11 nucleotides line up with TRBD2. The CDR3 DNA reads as TGCGCCAGCAGGAGGACACTAGCGGGGGCGGAGACCCAGTACTTC. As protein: CASRRTLAGAETQYF.